The clone carrying this T cell receptor beta chain was detected once. Source study methods: Estimation of nucleated cell counts was performed using reference gene primer amplification. The assay was immunoSEQ multiplex PCR, and TCRdb's table has in-frame clones only and misses some. Clonal size and the V and J genes are those of that table, whereas D and trimming came from the DNA. The table has approximately 290,000 clones, around 92% seen once. This CDR3 comprises 15 residues. Unmatched junction bases numbered 6, after V lost 8 bases and J lost 1 base. The germline CDR1 and CDR2 sequences are LNHDA and SQIVND (reference sequence). This record belongs to a study of blood T cell repertoires in COVID-19. Study in general: Specimens from acute and convalescent COVID-19 originated in the United States, Italy and Spain. The cDNA or gDNA used as material had been derived from T cells, B-cell-depleted T cells, or PBMCs.

Seattle's enrolled individuals joined amid active infection and were then monitored longitudinally. This chain links TRBV19 with TRBJ1-1; 11 bases are a match to TRBD1. The sequenced material came from peripheral blood. This receptor was taken from a woman aged 25-40 years with COVID-19, enrolled during active disease. The CDR3 is CASRDRGSRNTEAFF. CDR3 in DNA: TGTGCCAGTCGGGACAGGGGGAGTAGGAACACTGAAGCTTTCTTT. Looking up the rest from reference TRBV19 and TRBJ1-1 gives the full variable domain: DGGITQSPKYLFRKEGQNVTLSCEQNLNHDAMYWYRQDPGQGLRLIYYSQIVNDFQKGDIAEGYSVSREKKESFPLTVTSAQKNPTAFYLCASRDRGSRNTEAFFGQGTRLTVV.